Described below is a single T cell receptor beta chain sequence and its context. Antigen: not known. Pools of viral peptides were used by the ViraFEST assay to expand antigen-specific CD4+ T cells ahead of sequencing. Researchers isolated CD4+ T cells once less than twelve days of culture had elapsed. Every participant took two doses of the BNT162b2 or mRNA-1273 vaccine. Nucleocapsid antibody tests were negative, and the vaccine recipients had no prior SARS-CoV-2 infection. These data originate in a study of vaccination effects on CD4 cells after COVID-19. Overall study context: Samples were taken post-vaccine, and their median timing was 72 days after the second dose.

This CDR3 comprises 16 residues. Germline CDR1 and CDR2: SNHLY and FYNNEI. Trimming removed 6 bases from V and 2 bases from J; junction bases left unmatched: 7. Repertoires were generated with immunoSEQ multiplex PCR, while TCRdb's copy carries only in-frame clones and drops some. The repertoire holds roughly 14,000 clones, with 72% as singletons. The source is a human donor who received a COVID-19 vaccine. The chain recombines TRBV2 with TRBJ1-5, with TRBD1 matching 10 bases. The sequencing used CD4+ T cells from PBMCs cultured with SARS-CoV-2 spike peptides, collected after COVID-19 vaccination. The CDR3 loop is CASRRTGGMGNQPQHF. In DNA form, the CDR3 reads TGTGCCAGCAGGAGGACAGGGGGAATGGGCAATCAGCCCCAGCATTTT.